The sequence of this T cell receptor (beta chain) was determined in a study of T cell responses to AZD1222 COVID-19 vaccine. Study observations and caveats: Spike-wide coverage was observed for vaccine-associated CD4 TCRs, with dominant responses at 160-218 and 743-854. Reports indicate that nearly half of spike-specific TCRs are directed at unmutated variant regions. It was only after the peak T cell response that any repertoires were sampled. Clonal diversity may have been underestimated, and the donors were mostly white British, with more females than males.

The assay was immunoSEQ multiplex PCR, and TCRdb's table has in-frame clones only and misses some. Seen here are fewer than 85,000 clones, about 88% observed once, and the top ten hold roughly 5%. For this clone: The antigen remains undetermined.

Germline V lookup: CDR1 MDHEN, CDR2 SYDVKM. This CDR3 is 14 amino acids long. V gave up 2 bases and J gave up 4 bases, with 11 bases separating them. The rearrangement links TRBV28 to TRBJ1-2; no clear D gene. Here the sequenced sample was peripheral blood, taken 28 days after the second dose of the MenACWY control vaccine. This sequence was found in an adult who received the MenACWY meningococcal vaccine as a control. The CDR3, as DNA: TGTGCCAGCAGTTTACCTCCCCCCCCCTATGGCTACACCTTC. Its translation: CASSLPPPPYGYTF.